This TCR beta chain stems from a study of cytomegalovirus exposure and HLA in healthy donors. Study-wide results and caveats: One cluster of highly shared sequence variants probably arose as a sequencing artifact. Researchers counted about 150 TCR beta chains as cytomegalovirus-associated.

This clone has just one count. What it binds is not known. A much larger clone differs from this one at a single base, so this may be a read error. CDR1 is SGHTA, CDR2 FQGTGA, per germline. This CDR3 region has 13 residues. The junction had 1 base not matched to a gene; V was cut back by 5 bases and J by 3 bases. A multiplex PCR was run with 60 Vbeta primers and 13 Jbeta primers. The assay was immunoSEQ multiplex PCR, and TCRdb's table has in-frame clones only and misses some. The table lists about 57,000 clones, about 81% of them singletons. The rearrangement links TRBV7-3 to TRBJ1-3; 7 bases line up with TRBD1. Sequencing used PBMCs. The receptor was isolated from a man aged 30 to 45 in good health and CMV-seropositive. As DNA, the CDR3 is TGTGCCAGCAGCCGGGACAGTGGAAACACCATATATTTT. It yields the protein CASSRDSGNTIYF.